This record looks at one TCR beta chain sequence and its context. Its antigen is unknown. This entry belongs to a study of cytomegalovirus exposure and HLA in healthy donors. General study points: With further analysis later on, most CMV-associated TCR beta chains appeared HLA-restricted. The presence/absence work took it that sequencing depth was about the same across donors.

With 60 Vbeta and 13 Jbeta primers, the PCR was carried out. Original processing notes: Roughly 76 million unique TCR beta chains, roughly 11 million of them shared, were counted by a later analysis. Clones were sequenced by immunoSEQ multiplex PCR, and TCRdb holds only the in-frame ones, with some missing. That table supplies the V and J calls and clone size; D and trimming were determined from the DNA. The data contain some 190,000 clones, 65% to 85% of them singletons. Sample: PBMCs. This TCR was sampled from a girl aged 5 to 17 in good health and CMV-seropositive.

The CDR3 is CASKGALDEQYF. The CDR3, as DNA: TGTGCCAGCAAGGGGGCTCTGGACGAGCAGTACTTC. The V gene is TRBV5-4, the J gene TRBJ2-7, with 7 positions matching TRBD1. Germline V CDR1 and CDR2: SGHNT, YYREEE (reference sequence). CDR3 length: 12 residues. Unmatched junction bases numbered 5, after V lost 6 bases and J lost 5 bases.